This passage covers 31 T cell receptor beta chains from one sample sequenced in a study of CD8+ T cells in alopecia areata. Investigators isolated RNA and reverse transcribed it into cDNA to act as the sequencing template. The table came from immunoSEQ multiplex PCR; TCRdb's copy has only in-frame clones and leaves some out. The sample has about 120,000 clones; roughly two fifths are singletons. Specimen: CD4+ T cells sorted from blood. The receptors derive from a human donor with alopecia areata.

The chain couples TRBV29-1 to TRBJ2-2; tentatively, D is TRBD1 or TRBD2 (6 bases each). Germline values: CDR1 SQVTM, CDR2 ANQGSEA. The germline V and J ends were trimmed by 6 bases and 7 bases, with 15 bases remaining between them. The CDR3 has 13 residues. The CDR3 protein is CSVTTRGDGELFF. The CDR3, as DNA: TGCAGCGTGACAACTAGGGGGGACGGGGAGCTGTTTTTT.

This chain joins TRBV5-1 and TRBJ2-7, with 9 bases aligning to TRBD1. V was clipped by 0 bases and J by 6 bases; unmatched bases: 1. The germline gives CDR1 SGHRS, CDR2 YFSETQ. CDR3 length: 13 amino acids. In DNA form, the CDR3 reads TGCGCCAGCAGCTTGGGGGACAGGGCCGAGCAGTACTTC. It encodes CASSLGDRAEQYF.

This rearrangement joins TRBV29-1 to TRBJ2-5; weak D call: TRBD1 (6 bases). TRBJ2-7 matches the DNA end more closely, so the J call is doubtful. The CDR3 loop spans 12 amino acids. Germline CDR1 reads SQVTM; CDR2 reads ANQGSEA. The CDR3 DNA sequence: TGCAGCGTTGTCAGGGGTGGAAACGAGCAGTACTTC. This codes for CSVVRGGNEQYF.

CDR3 coding DNA: TGTGCCAGCAGCACGCCGGGACAATTCTACGAGCAGTACTTC. Its translation is CASSTPGQFYEQYF. The gene calls are TRBV11-2 and TRBJ2-7; D is perhaps TRBD1 (6 bases). V lost 5 bases and J 3 bases, leaving 14 bases between the germline ends. CDR1 and CDR2 from the germline V gene are SGHAT and FQNNGV. The CDR3 is made up of 14 amino acids. Drawing the rest from reference TRBV11-2 and TRBJ2-7, the complete variable domain is EAGVAQSPRYKIIEKRQSVAFWCNPISGHATLYWYQQILGQGPKLLIQFQNNGVVDDSQLPKDRFSAERLKGVDSTLKIQPAKLEDSAVYLCASSTPGQFYEQYFGPGTRLTVT.

The chain joins TRBV2 to TRBJ2-4; D is unclear. CDR1 and CDR2 (germline): SNHLY, FYNNEI. V was pared by 4 bases and J by 5 bases, with 6 bases between. The CDR3 spans 12 residues. The CDR3 protein is CASSGIENIQYF. As DNA, the CDR3 is TGTGCCAGCAGTGGCATAGAAAACATTCAGTACTTC.

In this sample, this clone turned up a few times. The CDR3 here is CASSSGRINLYEQYF. As DNA, the CDR3 is TGCGCCAGCAGTTCCGGCAGGATCAATCTCTACGAGCAGTACTTC. The V gene is TRBV23-1, the J gene TRBJ2-7, with D unresolved. TRBV23-1 counts as an open reading frame of uncertain function. This CDR3 comprises 15 residues. The germline V and J ends were trimmed by 5 bases and 3 bases, with 17 bases remaining between them.

The rearrangement uses TRBV29-1 and TRBJ1-2; 7 nucleotides agree with TRBD1. There are 14 residues in the CDR3. V gave up 6 bases and J gave up 6 bases; unmatched junction bases: 13. In germline, CDR1 is SQVTM, CDR2 ANQGSEA. In DNA, the CDR3 is TGCAGCGTCTCAGGGACAGTCGGAGCCGATGGCTACACCTTC. This codes for CSVSGTVGADGYTF.

This clone has just a few counts. This sequence joins TRBV6-6 and TRBJ2-1; weak D call: TRBD1 (5 bases). The V gene lost 2 bases and the J gene lost 12 bases, with 8 bases spanning the gap. This CDR3 spans 11 amino acids. CDR1 is MNHNY, CDR2 SVGAGI, per germline (reference sequence). CDR3 amino acids: CASSYDQGQFF. The CDR3 region has the DNA TGTGCCAGCAGTTACGATCAGGGGCAGTTCTTC.

The rearrangement uses TRBV21-1 and TRBJ2-7; the D call in the table, TRBD1, was not verified against the DNA. TRBV21-1 is recorded as a pseudogene. The CDR3 is made up of 13 amino acids. CDR3 bases: TGTGCCAGCAGCACTCACAGGGAACACGAGCAGTACTTC. As protein: CASSTHREHEQYF.

The rearrangement joins TRBV7-3 to TRBJ2-7; maybe TRBD1 (5 bases). The CDR3 length is 14 residues. Germline loops: CDR1 SGHTA, CDR2 FQGTGA. V lost 1 base and J lost 1, with 8 bases in between. In nucleotides, the CDR3 is TGTGCCAGCAGCTTAATCCCAGGGTCCTACGAGCAGTACTTC. Protein product: CASSLIPGSYEQYF.

This chain connects TRBV7-9 to TRBJ2-1, with 8 bases fitting TRBD2. Germline CDR1 and CDR2: SEHNR and FQNEAQ (reference sequence). The length of the CDR3 is 18 residues. J lost 4 bases, V lost 2 bases, and 13 bases had no gene match. In DNA, the CDR3 is TGTGCCAGCAGCTTAATCCTCCCCGGGGGGGCTCGTTACAATGAGCAGTTCTTC. Protein sequence: CASSLILPGGARYNEQFF. Looking up the rest from reference TRBV7-9 and TRBJ2-1 gives the full variable domain: DTGVSQNPRHKITKRGQNVTFRCDPISEHNRLYWYRQTLGQGPEFLTYFQNEAQLEKSRLLSDRFSAERPKGSFSTLEIQRTEQGDSAMYLCASSLILPGGARYNEQFFGPGTRLTVL.

There are a few counts of this clone. V gene TRBV6-1 combines with J gene TRBJ2-7; 7 bases fit TRBD1. CDR1 and CDR2 (germline): MNHNS, SASEGT. V dropped 6 bases and J dropped 5; count of bases not matched to a gene: 13. This CDR3 spans 15 amino acids. This chain's CDR3 is CASSVKVTGDNEQYF. In nucleotides, the CDR3 is TGTGCCAGCAGCGTAAAGGTCACAGGGGACAACGAGCAGTACTTC.

The chain recombines TRBV29-1 with TRBJ2-3, with 8 bases fitting TRBD1. The CDR3 consists of 15 residues. Germline V gene data show CDR1 as SQVTM and CDR2 as ANQGSEA. V lost 4 bases and J lost 2; bases outside the gene matches: 8. The CDR3 DNA is TGCAGCGTTGGCTGGGACAGGAGGATCACAGATACGCAGTATTTT. Its protein is CSVGWDRRITDTQYF.

The rearrangement links TRBV18 to TRBJ2-7; D possibly corresponds to TRBD2 (5 bases). Trimming took off 3 bases at V and 4 bases at J, with 19 bases between the two ends. Germline values: CDR1 KGHSH, CDR2 LQKENI. CDR3 length equals 16 residues. In DNA form, the CDR3 reads TGTGCCAGCTCACCTAGTGGGCACCGGGGTCTTTACGAGCAGTACTTC. This gives the protein CASSPSGHRGLYEQYF.

There are a few counts of this clone. The V and J genes are TRBV7-2 and TRBJ2-7, with 7 bases lining up with TRBD1. V shed 4 bases and J 3 bases; nucleotides not matched to a gene: 18. There are 18 residues in the CDR3. Germline V CDR1 and CDR2: SGHTA, FQGNSA. The CDR3 sequence is CASSSGQTTRTARYEQYF. The CDR3 bases are TGTGCCAGCAGCTCGGGACAGACAACACGGACCGCACGCTACGAGCAGTACTTC. The complete variable domain, with remaining parts taken from reference TRBV7-2 and TRBJ2-7, reads GAGVSQSPSNKVTEKGKDVELRCDPISGHTALYWYRQSLGQGLEFLIYFQGNSAPDKSGLPSDRFSAERTGGSVSTLTIQRTQQEDSAVYLCASSSGQTTRTARYEQYFGPGTRLTVT.

This clone has just a few counts. This chain joins TRBV5-1 and TRBJ1-6; D might be TRBD1 (6 bases). The germline V gene has CDR1 SGHRS and CDR2 YFSETQ. V shed 4 bases and J shed 12 bases, with 17 bases lying between them. CDR3 length equals 14 residues. CDR3 DNA: TGCGCCAGCAGCCCCGGGACACCAAACGGACCCCTCCACTTT. Protein product: CASSPGTPNGPLHF.

The V gene is TRBV2, the J gene TRBJ2-5; TRBD1 is a possible D gene (6 bases). The CDR3 contains 11 residues. Trimming took off 11 bases at V and 7 bases at J, with 14 bases between the two ends. Germline lookup yields CDR1 SNHLY and CDR2 FYNNEI. CDR3 bases: TGTGCCGCAGGGGCATTCGGGACCCAGTACTTC. Residues: CAAGAFGTQYF.

The chain joins TRBV9 to TRBJ2-3; no clear D gene. Trimming took off 2 bases at V and 0 bases at J, with 7 bases between the two ends. The germline CDR1 and CDR2 sequences are SGDLS and YYNGEE. The CDR3 extends over 14 amino acids. DNA of the CDR3: TGTGCCAGCAGCGTTGGGGTAAGCACAGATACGCAGTATTTT. As protein: CASSVGVSTDTQYF.

The rearrangement uses TRBV6-5 and TRBJ2-7; TRBD2 matches at 11 bases. Germline CDR1 and CDR2: MNHEY and SVGAGI. With V trimmed by 6 bases and J by 4 bases, 5 bases remained unmatched. This CDR3 has 14 residues. Written as DNA, the CDR3 is TGTGCCAGCAGATATACTAGCGGGGGATACGAGCAGTACTTC. Its translation is CASRYTSGGYEQYF.

This clone was observed a few times. The V gene is TRBV28, the J gene TRBJ2-2; D is ambiguous. The V gene's germline CDR1 is MDHEN and CDR2 SYDVKM. Trimming left V 3 bases short and J 7 bases short, with 15 bases between. The CDR3 length is 15 residues. The CDR3 protein is CASSFGSAKGGELFF. For the CDR3, the DNA is TGTGCCAGCAGTTTCGGCTCGGCAAAAGGCGGGGAGCTGTTTTTT. The variable domain in full, completed from reference TRBV28 and TRBJ2-2, reads DVKVTQSSRYLVKRTGEKVFLECVQDMDHENMFWYRQDPGLGLRLIYFSYDVKMKEKGDIPEGYSVSREKKERFSLILESASTNQTSMYLCASSFGSAKGGELFFGEGSRLTVL.

The sample holds a few counts of this clone. V gene TRBV29-1 combines with J gene TRBJ2-3; 11 nucleotides align to TRBD2. The CDR3 is 14 residues long. Germline trimming cut 8 bases from V and 2 bases from J; bases unmatched to any gene: 6. From germline, CDR1 is SQVTM and CDR2 ANQGSEA. DNA for the CDR3: TGCAGCACCCCGACTAGCGGGAACACAGATACGCAGTATTTT. Translating it yields CSTPTSGNTDTQYF.

This rearrangement joins TRBV30 to TRBJ2-3, with a tentative D call TRBD2 (6 bases). The length of the CDR3 is 17 residues. V dropped 6 bases and J dropped 6 bases, with 28 bases sitting between them. CDR1 GTSNPN and CDR2 SVGIG come from the germline V gene (reference sequence). In DNA form, the CDR3 reads TGTGCCTGTGGAATCGATGGGATTAGCGGAGTGTCGGATACGCAGTATTTT. This translates into CACGIDGISGVSDTQYF.

This clone was seen only once. The J gene is TRBJ2-1, the V gene TRBV9; D gene ambiguous. V lost 0 bases and J lost 8, with 18 bases in between. Germline CDR1 SGDLS, CDR2 YYNGEE. The CDR3 consists of 16 residues. For the CDR3, the DNA is TGTGCCAGCAGCGTAGGAGGCGAGTGGGTATCCGATGAGCAGTTCTTC. Translated: CASSVGGEWVSDEQFF.

The chain recombines TRBV29-1 with TRBJ1-2; TRBD1 is a possible D gene (5 bases). CDR3 size: 13 residues. The germline CDR1 and CDR2 sequences are SQVTM and ANQGSEA. V shed 0 bases and J shed 6 bases, with 11 bases lying between them. The chain's CDR3 is CSVEERGSNGYTF. The CDR3 nucleotides read TGCAGCGTTGAAGAGAGGGGCTCGAATGGCTACACCTTC. The whole variable domain, filled in from reference TRBV29-1 and TRBJ1-2, reads SAVISQKPSRDICQRGTSLTIQCQVDSQVTMMFWYRQQPGQSLTLIATANQGSEATYESGFVIDKFPISRPNLTFSTLTVSNMSPEDSSIYLCSVEERGSNGYTFGSGTRLTVV.

V is TRBV5-1 and J is TRBJ2-3, with D possibly being TRBD1 (6 bases). Per germline, CDR1 SGHRS and CDR2 YFSETQ. The CDR3 covers 13 residues. The V end lost 5 bases, the J end lost 9 bases, and 16 bases lay between the germline ends. The CDR3 DNA sequence: TGCGCCAGCAGATTCGATCAGGGGACGACGCAGTATTTT. Translation: CASRFDQGTTQYF.

This clone was counted a few times. The chain has TRBV27 and TRBJ1-1; D remains unclear. In germline, CDR1 is MNHEY, CDR2 SMNVEV (reference sequence). The CDR3 has 14 amino acids. Between the trimmed V and J ends, which lost 8 bases and 8 bases, there was a span of 21 bases. CDR3 amino acids: CASAPNHPGSEAFF. Written as DNA, the CDR3 is TGTGCCAGCGCTCCTAATCATCCGGGGTCGGAAGCTTTCTTT.

This clone was detected a few times. The chain combines TRBV29-1 with TRBJ2-7, with D perhaps given as TRBD1 or TRBD2 (6 bases each). V lost 6 bases, J lost 3 bases, and 27 bases lay in between. The germline gives CDR1 SQVTM, CDR2 ANQGSEA. The CDR3 extends over 17 amino acids. The CDR3 sequence: CSVEGGVTLGDRYEQYF. CDR3 DNA: TGCAGCGTCGAGGGGGGAGTTACTCTAGGGGATCGCTACGAGCAGTACTTC.

The chain recombines TRBV7-2 with TRBJ2-7; 9 bases line up with TRBD2. V dropped 5 bases and J dropped 3; count of bases not matched to a gene: 8. In germline, CDR1 is SGHTA, CDR2 FQGNSA. The CDR3 is 15 amino acids. The CDR3: CASSPAGGRFYEQYF. CDR3 nucleotides: TGTGCCAGCAGCCCGGCGGGGGGGCGCTTCTACGAGCAGTACTTC.

V and J are TRBV4-2 and TRBJ2-2; 8 bases are shared with TRBD1. The ends lost 2 bases at V and 5 bases at J; junction bases unmatched: 1. This CDR3 has 14 amino acids. Germline assignment: CDR1 LGHNA and CDR2 YNFKEQ. The CDR3 loop reads CASSQRTGTGELFF. In nucleotides, the CDR3 is TGTGCCAGCAGCCAACGGACAGGGACCGGGGAGCTGTTTTTT.

The V gene is TRBV5-1, the J gene TRBJ2-3; TRBD1 is a possible D gene (6 bases). This CDR3 is built from 15 residues. Germline CDR1 is SGHRS and CDR2 is YFSETQ. V was shortened by 2 bases and J by 1 base, with 11 bases between the two germline ends. The CDR3 sequence is CASSFVAGGTDTQYF. The CDR3 nucleotides are TGCGCCAGCAGCTTCGTCGCAGGGGGCACAGATACGCAGTATTTT.

This clone was seen more than once but under ten times. This chain links TRBV2 with TRBJ2-2; D possibly corresponds to TRBD1 (6 bases). In germline, CDR1 is SNHLY, CDR2 FYNNEI. Trimming removed 6 bases at V and 7 bases at J, with 18 bases between. The CDR3 has 15 amino acids. CDR3 protein: CASRGPQGNIGELFF. CDR3 DNA sequence: TGTGCCAGCAGAGGCCCTCAGGGGAATATCGGGGAGCTGTTTTTT.